This is a list of T cell receptor beta chains from one sample in a study of blood T cells in healthy people across ages. From the 5' RACE reads, TCRdb called clonotypes with MiXCR, one entry per CDR3 protein. Among more than 750,000 distinct CDR3 sequences listed, roughly 28% were seen once. These same records also appear under a second study, on T cells of mothers and their children.

Specimen: blood. The receptors originated from a woman aged 40 to 49 in good health. Each CDR3 is given with its conserved first and last residue. Fields, in order: V gene, clone size, J gene, D gene, CDR3 protein, CDR3 DNA. A D gene is named only where the DNA matches it firmly. The size entry is marked missing in some rows and otherwise reads once, few, many or a size class.

V: TRBV5-1; size: -; J: TRBJ2-5; D: TRBD2; CDR3: CASSPELRGGGETQYF; DNA: TGCGCCAGCAGCCCGGAGTTGCGGGGGGGCGGGGAGACCCAGTACTTC
V: TRBV7-3; size: -; J: TRBJ2-5; D: -; CDR3: CASSLDEGLTQYF; DNA: TGTGCCAGCAGCTTAGACGAGGGGCTGACCCAGTACTTC
V: TRBV3-1; size: -; J: TRBJ1-4; D: -; CDR3: CASSLGTGPTSGEKLFF; DNA: TGTGCCAGCAGCCTGGGCACGGGCCCTACCTCCGGAGAAAAACTGTTTTTT
V: TRBV12-3/TRBV12-4; size: -; J: TRBJ2-7; D: -; CDR3: CASSLTRTTGDEQYF; DNA: TGTGCCAGCAGTTTAACCCGGACAACTGGCGACGAGCAGTACTTC
V: TRBV12-3/TRBV12-4; size: once; J: TRBJ2-7; D: -; CDR3: CASSFRRYEQYF; DNA: TGTGCCAGCAGTTTTAGACGTTACGAGCAGTACTTC
V: TRBV6-5; size: -; J: TRBJ2-5; D: -; CDR3: CASSYSGLPYQETQYF; DNA: TGTGCCAGCAGTTACTCGGGACTGCCGTACCAAGAGACCCAGTACTTC
V: TRBV20-1; size: -; J: TRBJ2-3; D: TRBD2; CDR3: CSAPSPGASGSNLNTDTQYF; DNA: TGCAGTGCCCCAAGCCCTGGGGCTAGCGGGAGTAACCTAAACACAGATACGCAGTATTTT
V: TRBV20-1; size: few; J: TRBJ2-5; D: TRBD2; CDR3: CSARDPGLAGGPGETQYF; DNA: TGCAGTGCTAGAGATCCGGGACTAGCGGGGGGGCCGGGGGAGACCCAGTACTTC
V: TRBV9; size: -; J: TRBJ1-5; D: -; CDR3: CASSPRVSNQPQHF; DNA: TGTGCCAGCAGCCCCCGCGTTAGCAATCAGCCCCAGCATTTT
V: TRBV4-3; size: few; J: TRBJ2-7; D: TRBD2; CDR3: CVSSPGTSGASSYEQYF; DNA: TGCGTCAGCAGCCCTGGGACTAGCGGAGCTAGCTCCTACGAGCAGTACTTC
V: TRBV15; size: -; J: TRBJ1-2; D: -; CDR3: CATSVPGYGYIF; DNA: TGTGCCACCAGCGTCCCGGGGTATGGCTACATCTTC
V: TRBV18; size: -; J: TRBJ1-2; D: TRBD1; CDR3: CASSPEHQGGYGYTF; DNA: TGTGCCAGCTCACCGGAGCACCAGGGGGGATACGGCTACACCTTC
V: TRBV7-2; size: few; J: TRBJ2-7; D: -; CDR3: CASSQTVTLNEQYF; DNA: TGTGCCAGCAGCCAGACAGTTACTTTGAACGAGCAGTACTTC
V: TRBV28; size: -; J: TRBJ1-2; D: -; CDR3: CASTGDNYGYTF; DNA: TGTGCCAGCACCGGGGATAACTATGGCTACACCTTC
V: TRBV2; size: few; J: TRBJ1-1; D: TRBD1; CDR3: CASRNPGQGRTEAFF; DNA: TGTGCCAGCAGGAATCCGGGACAGGGGAGGACTGAAGCTTTCTTT
V: TRBV27; size: many; J: TRBJ1-5; D: TRBD1; CDR3: CASSGQGVHQPQHF; DNA: TGTGCCAGCAGTGGACAGGGGGTTCATCAGCCCCAGCATTTT
V: TRBV2; size: once; J: TRBJ2-1; D: TRBD2; CDR3: CASQGLAGGFYEQFF; DNA: TGTGCCAGCCAGGGACTAGCGGGGGGTTTTTATGAGCAGTTCTTC
V: TRBV3-1; size: -; J: TRBJ1-2; D: TRBD1; CDR3: CAGSQLTGGNYGYTF; DNA: TGTGCCGGCAGCCAACTGACAGGGGGTAACTATGGCTACACCTTC
V: TRBV7-2; size: once; J: TRBJ1-2; D: TRBD1; CDR3: CASSSRTGAHYGYTF; DNA: TGTGCCAGCAGCTCAAGAACAGGGGCACATTATGGCTACACCTTC
V: TRBV7-2; size: many; J: TRBJ2-3; D: TRBD2; CDR3: CASSDVLALGADTQYF; DNA: TGTGCCAGCAGCGACGTACTAGCGCTAGGCGCAGATACGCAGTATTTT
V: TRBV4-1; size: -; J: TRBJ2-7; D: -; CDR3: CASSQVGDTGYDYEQYF; DNA: TGCGCCAGCAGCCAAGTGGGGGACACAGGGTACGACTACGAGCAGTACTTC
V: TRBV7-2; size: many; J: TRBJ2-5; D: -; CDR3: CASSLIGQTQYF; DNA: TGTGCCAGCAGCTTAATTGGACAGACCCAGTACTTC
V: TRBV20-1; size: few; J: TRBJ2-5; D: -; CDR3: CSALGQGRGEETQYF; DNA: TGCAGTGCTCTGGGTCAGGGGAGGGGTGAAGAGACCCAGTACTTC
V: TRBV7-9; size: many; J: TRBJ2-3; D: -; CDR3: CASSFYTGTDTQYF; DNA: TGTGCCAGCAGCTTCTATACGGGCACAGATACGCAGTATTTT
V: TRBV7-9; size: once; J: TRBJ2-3; D: -; CDR3: CASRFDLNTDTQYF; DNA: TGTGCCAGCAGGTTCGACTTAAACACAGATACGCAGTATTTT
V: TRBV27; size: many; J: TRBJ1-1; D: TRBD1; CDR3: CASSRQGANTEAFF; DNA: TGTGCCAGCAGTCGACAGGGGGCCAACACTGAAGCTTTCTTT
V: TRBV27; size: few; J: TRBJ1-2; D: -; CDR3: CASSFGTGGGYGYTF; DNA: TGTGCCAGCAGTTTCGGTACAGGCGGCGGCTATGGCTACACCTTC
V: TRBV29-1; size: -; J: TRBJ1-2; D: TRBD1; CDR3: CSVDSRTGGYGYTF; DNA: TGCAGCGTGGACAGCCGGACAGGGGGATATGGCTACACCTTC
V: TRBV28; size: few; J: TRBJ2-7; D: TRBD1; CDR3: CASITTGYYEQYF; DNA: TGTGCCAGCATCACGACAGGGTACTACGAGCAGTACTTC
V: TRBV9; size: -; J: TRBJ2-7; D: -; CDR3: CASSVDPGLYNEQYF; DNA: TGTGCCAGCAGCGTTGACCCGGGCCTCTACAATGAGCAGTACTTC
V: TRBV7-9; size: many; J: TRBJ2-7; D: -; CDR3: CASRGPDAGVREQYF; DNA: TGTGCCAGCAGAGGGCCGGACGCAGGGGTAAGAGAGCAGTACTTC
V: TRBV20-1; size: many; J: TRBJ2-5; D: -; CDR3: CSARDAETQYF; DNA: TGCAGTGCTAGAGATGCCGAGACCCAGTACTTC
V: TRBV20-1; size: -; J: TRBJ2-1; D: -; CDR3: CSARAFRAQYNEQFF; DNA: TGCAGTGCTAGAGCGTTTAGGGCACAGTACAATGAGCAGTTCTTC
V: TRBV4-2; size: -; J: TRBJ2-1; D: TRBD2; CDR3: CASSPPSGGGNEQFF; DNA: TGTGCCAGCAGCCCCCCTAGCGGGGGAGGCAATGAGCAGTTCTTC
V: TRBV7-9; size: few; J: TRBJ1-2; D: -; CDR3: CASSSHTNNYGYTF; DNA: TGTGCCAGCAGCTCTCACACGAATAACTATGGCTACACCTTC
V: TRBV7-3; size: -; J: TRBJ2-3; D: TRBD2; CDR3: CASSLEIAGGGDMQYF; DNA: TGTGCCAGCAGCTTGGAGATAGCGGGGGGCGGAGATATGCAGTATTTT
V: TRBV5-1; size: -; J: TRBJ2-7; D: -; CDR3: CASSLRRPLDEQYF; DNA: TGCGCCAGCAGCTTGAGGAGACCCTTGGACGAGCAGTACTTC
V: TRBV6-7; size: few; J: TRBJ2-5; D: -; CDR3: CASSYDRNIMGSEQYF; DNA: TGTGCCAGCAGTTACGACCGAAATATCATGGGAAGTGAGCAGTACTTC
V: TRBV11-2; size: -; J: TRBJ2-1; D: TRBD1; CDR3: CASSSIKMDRASNEQFF; DNA: TGTGCCAGCAGCTCCATCAAAATGGACAGGGCGAGCAATGAGCAGTTCTTC
V: TRBV24-1; size: -; J: TRBJ2-7; D: TRBD1; CDR3: CATSQSGQGSYEQYF; DNA: TGTGCCACCAGCCAGTCGGGACAGGGGTCCTACGAGCAGTACTTC
V: TRBV12-3/TRBV12-4; size: -; J: TRBJ1-1; D: -; CDR3: CASSSSEVGFLGTEAFF; DNA: TGTGCCAGCAGTTCATCGGAGGTGGGATTTCTGGGAACTGAAGCTTTCTTT
V: TRBV28; size: -; J: TRBJ1-1; D: -; CDR3: CASTRTGTMNTEAFF; DNA: TGTGCCAGCACCCGTACCGGGACAATGAACACTGAAGCTTTCTTT
V: TRBV6-2/TRBV6-3; size: few; J: TRBJ2-4; D: -; CDR3: CASSYSQTGPSKNIQYF; DNA: TGTGCCAGCAGTTACTCGCAGACAGGCCCATCCAAAAACATTCAGTACTTC
V: TRBV11-1; size: -; J: TRBJ2-1; D: TRBD2; CDR3: CASSLSLAGGYNEQFF; DNA: TGTGCCAGCAGCCTTAGTCTAGCGGGGGGCTACAATGAGCAGTTCTTC
V: TRBV7-8; size: -; J: TRBJ2-7; D: TRBD2; CDR3: CASSLGGGGEYEQYF; DNA: TGTGCCAGCAGCTTAGGGGGCGGGGGTGAGTACGAGCAGTACTTC